The 11 T cell receptor beta chains given below trace back to one sample, sequenced in a study of blood T cell repertoires in COVID-19. Sequencing was performed with immunoSEQ multiplex PCR; in TCRdb, only in-frame clones are kept and a portion is missing. Among approximately 210,000 clones listed, roughly 82% were seen once. The source material was PBMCs or T cells enriched from blood (not recorded which). Every receptor here comes from a man aged 40-50 years who had recovered from COVID-19.

With regard to this clone: A much more abundant neighbour one base away suggests this may be a read error. Other DNA sequences in this sample translate to the same CDR3. This chain uses TRBV28 with TRBJ1-1, with 7 bases lining up with TRBD1. The CDR3 has 12 amino acids. The germline gives CDR1 MDHEN, CDR2 SYDVKM. V gave up 5 bases and J gave up 10 bases; unmatched junction bases: 7. This CDR3 reads CASSPDREAAFF. DNA for the CDR3: TGTGCCAGCAGTCCTGACAGGGAGGCAGCTTTCTTT. The variable domain in full, with the rest retrieved from reference TRBV28 and TRBJ1-1, is DVKVTQSSRYLVKRTGEKVFLECVQDMDHENMFWYRQDPGLGLRLIYFSYDVKMKEKGDIPEGYSVSREKKERFSLILESASTNQTSMYLCASSPDREAAFFGQGTRLTVV.

The chain employs TRBV5-4 and TRBJ1-3, with no clear D. CDR3 length: 16 residues. CDR1 is SGHNT and CDR2 is YYREEE in the germline V gene (reference sequence). The V and J ends lost 4 bases and 0 bases respectively, with 14 bases between them. The chain's CDR3 is CASSPTGHNSGNTIYF. The CDR3 DNA follows: TGTGCCAGCAGCCCGACGGGTCACAACTCTGGAAACACCATATATTTT.

The rearrangement joins TRBV9 to TRBJ2-1, with TRBD2 matching 8 bases. CDR3 length: 15 residues. J was trimmed by 3 bases and V by 4 bases; bases with no gene match: 6. CDR1 and CDR2 from the germline V gene are SGDLS and YYNGEE. CDR3 sequence: CASSTQREFYNEQFF. The CDR3 DNA follows: TGTGCCAGCAGCACCCAGCGGGAGTTCTACAATGAGCAGTTCTTC.

The J gene is TRBJ1-2, the V gene TRBV6-5; D might be TRBD1 (5 bases). This CDR3 comprises 15 residues. Germline CDR1 reads MNHEY; CDR2 reads SVGAGI. Trimming removed 0 bases at V and 6 bases at J, with 14 bases between. As DNA, the CDR3 is TGTGCCAGCAGTTACTCCCGGGGGGGGAGGGATGGCTACACCTTC. Protein: CASSYSRGGRDGYTF.

This clone has just a few counts. V usage is TRBV2 and J usage is TRBJ2-1; D uncertain. The CDR3 spans 15 residues. The germline CDR1 and CDR2 sequences are SNHLY and FYNNEI. Trimming removed 4 bases from V and 0 bases from J, with 10 bases in between. CDR3 in amino acids: CASSVRESSYNEQFF. CDR3 DNA: TGTGCCAGCAGTGTACGCGAGAGCTCCTACAATGAGCAGTTCTTC.

This chain connects TRBV7-9 to TRBJ1-5, with D perhaps matching TRBD1 (5 bases). The CDR3 covers 16 residues. Germline CDR1 is SEHNR and CDR2 is FQNEAQ (reference sequence). Trimming left V 4 bases short and J 0 bases short, with 13 bases between. CDR3 nucleotides: TGTGCCAGCAGCTCGGGGGAGAGTTATAGCAATCAGCCCCAGCATTTT. Protein product: CASSSGESYSNQPQHF.

This clone has a single count. The CDR3: CASSSQGRETQYF. The CDR3 DNA is TGTGCCAGTAGCTCACAGGGCAGGGAGACCCAGTACTTC. The chain carries TRBV19 and TRBJ2-5; D may be TRBD1 (6 bases). The V end was cut by 6 bases, the J end by 5 bases, with 13 bases between. This CDR3 contains 13 residues. Germline CDR1 and CDR2: LNHDA and SQIVND (reference sequence). Using reference TRBV19 and TRBJ2-5 for the parts outside the CDR3, the full variable domain is DGGITQSPKYLFRKEGQNVTLSCEQNLNHDAMYWYRQDPGQGLRLIYYSQIVNDFQKGDIAEGYSVSREKKESFPLTVTSAQKNPTAFYLCASSSQGRETQYFGPGTRLLVL.

This rearrangement joins TRBV5-1 to TRBJ1-1, with no clear D. Germline values: CDR1 SGHRS, CDR2 YFSETQ. The CDR3 totals 11 residues. Deletions cut 0 bases from V and 7 bases from J, with 4 bases between. CDR3 DNA sequence: TGCGCCAGCAGCTTGGACAGTGAAGCTTTCTTT. Its protein is CASSLDSEAFF.

The chain has TRBV18 and TRBJ2-1, with D possibly matching TRBD2 (5 bases). The CDR3 consists of 16 residues. Trimming left V 3 bases short and J 9 bases short, with 21 bases between. Germline V gives CDR1 KGHSH, CDR2 LQKENI. CDR3 region: CASSPTAGSVWSEQFF. The CDR3 DNA sequence: TGTGCCAGCTCACCGACCGCGGGCAGCGTGTGGAGTGAGCAGTTCTTC. Full variable domain (outside the CDR3, taken from reference TRBV18 and TRBJ2-1): NAGVMQNPRHLVRRRGQEARLRCSPMKGHSHVYWYRQLPEEGLKFMVYLQKENIIDESGMPKERFSAEFPKEGPSILRIQQVVRGDSAAYFCASSPTAGSVWSEQFFGPGTRLTVL.

In its sample, this clone was seen once. This chain joins TRBV4-1 and TRBJ1-2; TRBD1 matches at 7 bases. This CDR3 is 17 amino acids long. Germline V CDR1 and CDR2: MGHRA, YSYEKL. With V trimmed by 4 bases and J by 4 bases, 15 bases remained unmatched. DNA for the CDR3: TGCGCCAGCAGCCCTATAGGATCACAGGGGTTCGGCTATGGCTACACCTTC. It specifies CASSPIGSQGFGYGYTF.

This chain links TRBV7-9 with TRBJ1-1; possible D gene TRBD1, 5 bases. V shed 2 bases and J shed 5 bases, with 12 bases lying between them. This CDR3 comprises 14 residues. The V gene's germline CDR1 is SEHNR and CDR2 FQNEAQ (reference sequence). CDR3: CASSLRQGGTEAFF. CDR3 bases: TGTGCCAGCAGCTTACGTCAGGGAGGGACTGAAGCTTTCTTT.